This T cell receptor (beta chain) was retrieved from a study of shared clonotypes between healthy human individuals. CDR1 is MNHNY and CDR2 is SVGAGI in the germline V gene (reference sequence). The CDR3 sequence is 12 residues long. V lost 6 bases and J 3 bases, leaving 9 bases between the germline ends. This table comes from immunoSEQ multiplex PCR, and its TCRdb copy is limited to in-frame clones, with some not included. Counted here are a few hundred thousand clones, around 74% occurring once; the ten biggest clones make up approximately 10%. Sequencing was carried out using memory CD4+ T cells sorted from blood. Described subset: CD45RA-negative fraction. The TCR comes from a young man in good health. The genes are TRBV6-6 and TRBJ2-7; D might be TRBD1 or TRBD2, each matching 5 bases. The CDR3 sequence: CASSRGDYEQYF. The CDR3 bases are TGTGCCAGCAGCCGAGGGGACTACGAGCAGTACTTC.